This T cell receptor (beta chain) derives from a study of blood T cell repertoires in COVID-19. Trimming pared 4 bases from V and 1 base from J, leaving 16 bases between. Germline V lookup: CDR1 LGHDT, CDR2 YNNKEL (reference sequence). This CDR3 region has 16 residues. TCRdb's table, derived via immunoSEQ multiplex PCR, lists solely in-frame clones and lacks some. The sample lists under 300,000 clones, roughly nine tenths occurring once. This TCR came from a man between 60 and 70 years old with acute or convalescent COVID-19. The chain couples TRBV3-1 (or the pseudogene TRBV3-2) to TRBJ1-2; perhaps TRBD1 as D (6 bases). Sequencing was done on a sample of peripheral blood. The CDR3 DNA follows: TGTGCCAGCAGCCGAGGGGGGGCCCCCCATAACTATGGCTACACCTTC. Residues: CASSRGGAPHNYGYTF.